These T cell receptor beta chains were read from a single sample in a study of OX40 agonist ivuxolimab in advanced cancers. TCRdb's copy holds only in-frame clones and misses some; the assay was immunoSEQ multiplex PCR. The sample lists 26,000 or so clones; about nine tenths were seen once. The sample in question was CD4+ or CD8+ T cells sorted from blood, obtained in a trial of the OX40 agonist ivuxolimab. The receptors come from an adult with an advanced solid tumor such as melanoma, head and neck, liver or kidney cancer. CDR3s include the opening cysteine and the closing phenylalanine or tryptophan. The D gene is left open where the match is weak. Only some rows state a clone size, as once, few, many or a class for expanded clones.

d_gene,j_gene,v_gene,abundance,CDR3aa,CDR3nt
NA,TRBJ2-7,TRBV6-6,NA,CASSYGGFEQYF,TGTGCCAGCAGTTACGGGGGTTTCGAGCAGTACTTC
NA,TRBJ2-7,TRBV19,NA,CASSMSRGGEQYF,TGTGCCAGTAGTATGTCGCGGGGAGGCGAGCAGTACTTC
NA,TRBJ2-5,TRBV6-5,NA,CASSYSRGWEQYF,TGTGCCAGCAGTTACTCGAGGGGGTGGGAGCAGTACTTC
NA,TRBJ2-7,TRBV6-1,NA,CASSDMGLNYEQYF,TGTGCCAGCAGTGATATGGGACTTAACTACGAGCAGTACTTC
NA,TRBJ2-1,TRBV29-1,NA,CSVEEWSGRDNEQFF,TGCAGCGTTGAAGAATGGTCGGGGAGAGACAATGAGCAGTTCTTC
NA,TRBJ1-4,TRBV9,NA,CASSVYTGIGGEDEKLFF,TGTGCCAGCAGCGTATACACCGGGATCGGTGGAGAAGATGAAAAACTGTTTTTT
TRBD1,TRBJ2-7,TRBV6-1,NA,CASSEARTGVYEQYF,TGTGCCAGCAGTGAAGCGCGGACAGGGGTTTACGAGCAGTACTTC
NA,TRBJ2-3,TRBV5-4,once,CASSFGTITDTQYF,TGTGCCAGCAGCTTCGGGACGATCACAGATACGCAGTATTTT
NA,TRBJ2-7,TRBV5-6,NA,CASSLERGYEQYF,TGTGCCAGCAGCTTGGAGAGGGGCTATGAGCAGTACTTC
TRBD2,TRBJ2-3,TRBV4-3,NA,CASSQEGSGGTDTQYF,TGCGCCAGCAGCCAAGAGGGTAGCGGGGGCACAGATACGCAGTATTTT
NA,TRBJ1-1,TRBV4-3,NA,CASSQGGQKNTEAFF,TGCGCCAGCAGCCAAGGGGGACAAAAGAACACTGAAGCTTTCTTT
TRBD1,TRBJ2-7,TRBV9,NA,CASSVVPGQGSDEQYF,TGTGCCAGCAGCGTAGTACCCGGACAGGGCTCGGACGAGCAGTACTTC
TRBD1,TRBJ2-7,TRBV30,few,CAWSWTGGYEQYF,TGTGCCTGGAGTTGGACAGGGGGCTACGAGCAGTACTTC
NA,TRBJ2-1,TRBV27,NA,CASSLGPEQGENEQFF,TGTGCCAGCAGTTTAGGCCCGGAACAGGGAGAGAATGAGCAGTTCTTC
NA,TRBJ1-5,TRBV15,NA,CATSRDRGMDQPQHF,TGTGCCACCAGCAGAGATAGGGGAATGGATCAGCCCCAGCATTTT
NA,TRBJ1-1,TRBV10-2,NA,CASSESRLLNTEAFF,TGCGCCAGCAGTGAGTCGCGGTTGCTGAACACTGAAGCTTTCTTT
NA,TRBJ2-3,TRBV5-4,NA,CASSLGTQTDTQYF,TGTGCCAGCAGCTTAGGGACTCAGACAGATACGCAGTATTTT
TRBD1,TRBJ2-7,TRBV28,NA,CASSLQGAVPDEQYF,TGTGCCAGCAGTCTGCAGGGGGCGGTACCGGACGAGCAGTACTTC
NA,TRBJ2-7,TRBV4-2,NA,CASSQEAKQGFGEQYF,TGTGCCAGCAGCCAAGAGGCGAAGCAGGGGTTCGGCGAGCAGTACTTC
NA,TRBJ2-1,TRBV7-6,NA,CASSQGTEQFF,TGTGCCAGCAGTCAGGGGACTGAGCAGTTCTTC
TRBD2,TRBJ2-2,TRBV7-9,NA,CASSLVARGGSHTGELFF,TGTGCCAGCAGCTTAGTGGCGCGGGGGGGCTCGCACACCGGGGAGCTGTTTTTT
NA,TRBJ1-1,TRBV28,NA,CASSYGGTEAFF,TGTGCCAGCAGTTACGGGGGCACTGAAGCTTTCTTT
TRBD1,TRBJ2-7,TRBV2,NA,CASSDRDRVHEQYF,TGTGCCAGCAGTGACAGGGACAGGGTTCACGAGCAGTACTTC